This T cell receptor (beta chain) was observed in a study of T cell repertoires in cytomegalovirus infection. Study overall: Indications came from public TCR beta signatures; they pointed to CMV infection and to a matching HLA type.

Study conclusions and caveats: Carriers of CMV and the relevant HLA type were discriminated by public TCR beta frequency. Clonotype analysis showed dominance of the ex vivo response by HLA-C-restricted CMV-specific TCR beta clonotypes.

This clonotype was picked up a small number of times. What it recognizes is unknown. TCRdb re-called the reads through MiXCR, storing one row per CDR3 protein. The sample contains some 700,000 distinct CDR3 sequences, approximately 40% of which appear only once. The TCR was taken from a human donor in good health (CMV status not recorded). Some clones in this sample may be carry-over from other donors' samples. The sample comprised PBMCs.

The DNA for the CDR3 is TGTGCCAGCACCCCGAGGGGCAGGGGAGGCACTGAAGCTTTCTTT. As protein: CASTPRGRGGTEAFF. The chain employs TRBV28 and TRBJ1-1, with D tentatively TRBD1 (6 bases). The germline V gene has CDR1 MDHEN and CDR2 SYDVKM. V gave up 7 bases and J gave up 4 bases, with 19 bases separating them. The CDR3 is 15 amino acids.